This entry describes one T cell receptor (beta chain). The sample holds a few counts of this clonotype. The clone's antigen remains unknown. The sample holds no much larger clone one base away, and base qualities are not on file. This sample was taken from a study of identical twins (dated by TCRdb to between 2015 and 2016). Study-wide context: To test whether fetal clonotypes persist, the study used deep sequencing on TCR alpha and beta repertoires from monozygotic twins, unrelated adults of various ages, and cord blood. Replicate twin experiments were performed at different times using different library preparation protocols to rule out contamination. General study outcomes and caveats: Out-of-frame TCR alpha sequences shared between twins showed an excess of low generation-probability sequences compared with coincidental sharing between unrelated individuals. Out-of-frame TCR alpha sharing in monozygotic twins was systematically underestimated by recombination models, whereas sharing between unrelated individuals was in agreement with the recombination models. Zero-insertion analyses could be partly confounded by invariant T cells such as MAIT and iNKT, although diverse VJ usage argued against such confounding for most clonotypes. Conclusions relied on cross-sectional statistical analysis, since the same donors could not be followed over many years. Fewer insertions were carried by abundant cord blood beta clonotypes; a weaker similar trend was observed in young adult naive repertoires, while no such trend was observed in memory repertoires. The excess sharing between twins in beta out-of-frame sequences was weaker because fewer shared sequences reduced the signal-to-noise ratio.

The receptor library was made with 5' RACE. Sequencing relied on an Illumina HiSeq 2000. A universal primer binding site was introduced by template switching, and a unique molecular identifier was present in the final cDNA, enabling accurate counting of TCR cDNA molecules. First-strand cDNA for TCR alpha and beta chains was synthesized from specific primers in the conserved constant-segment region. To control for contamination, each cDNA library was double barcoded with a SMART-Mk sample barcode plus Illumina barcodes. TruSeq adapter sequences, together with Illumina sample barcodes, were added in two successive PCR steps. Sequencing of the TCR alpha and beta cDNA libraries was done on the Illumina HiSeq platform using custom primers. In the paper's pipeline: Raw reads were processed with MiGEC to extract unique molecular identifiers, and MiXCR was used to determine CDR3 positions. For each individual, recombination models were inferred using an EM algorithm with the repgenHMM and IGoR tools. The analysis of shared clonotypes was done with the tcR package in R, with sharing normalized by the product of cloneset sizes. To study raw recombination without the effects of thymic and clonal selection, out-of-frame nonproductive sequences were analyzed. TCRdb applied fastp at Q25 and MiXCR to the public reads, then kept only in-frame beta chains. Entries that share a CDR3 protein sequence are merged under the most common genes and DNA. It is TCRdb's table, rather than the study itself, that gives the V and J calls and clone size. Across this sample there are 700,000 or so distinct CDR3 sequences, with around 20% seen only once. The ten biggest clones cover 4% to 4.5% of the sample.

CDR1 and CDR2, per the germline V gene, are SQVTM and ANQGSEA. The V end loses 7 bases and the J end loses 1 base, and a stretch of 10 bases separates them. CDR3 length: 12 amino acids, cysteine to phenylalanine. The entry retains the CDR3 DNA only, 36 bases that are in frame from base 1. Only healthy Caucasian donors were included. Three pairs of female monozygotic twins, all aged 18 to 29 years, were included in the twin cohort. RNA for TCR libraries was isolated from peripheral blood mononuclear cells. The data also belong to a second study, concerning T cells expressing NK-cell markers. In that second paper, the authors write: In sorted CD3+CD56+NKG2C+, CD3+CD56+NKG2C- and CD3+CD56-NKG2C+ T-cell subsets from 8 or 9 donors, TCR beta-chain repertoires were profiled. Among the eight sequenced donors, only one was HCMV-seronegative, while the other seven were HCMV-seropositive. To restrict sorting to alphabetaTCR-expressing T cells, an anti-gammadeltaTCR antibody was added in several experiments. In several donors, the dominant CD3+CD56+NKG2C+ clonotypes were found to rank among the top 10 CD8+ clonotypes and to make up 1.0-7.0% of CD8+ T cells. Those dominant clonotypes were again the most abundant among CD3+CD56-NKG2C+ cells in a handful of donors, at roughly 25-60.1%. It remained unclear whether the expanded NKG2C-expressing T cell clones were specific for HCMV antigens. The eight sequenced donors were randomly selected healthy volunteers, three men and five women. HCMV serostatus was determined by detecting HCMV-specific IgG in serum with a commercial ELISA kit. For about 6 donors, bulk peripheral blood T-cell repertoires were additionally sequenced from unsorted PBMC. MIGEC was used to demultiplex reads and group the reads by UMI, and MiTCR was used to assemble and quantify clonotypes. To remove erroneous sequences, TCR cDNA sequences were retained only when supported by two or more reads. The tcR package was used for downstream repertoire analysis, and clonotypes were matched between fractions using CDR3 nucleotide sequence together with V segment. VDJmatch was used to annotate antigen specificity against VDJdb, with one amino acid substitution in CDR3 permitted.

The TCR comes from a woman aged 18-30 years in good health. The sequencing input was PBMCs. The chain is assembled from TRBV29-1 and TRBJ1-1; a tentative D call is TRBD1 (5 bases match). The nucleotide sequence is TGCAGCGCTCGACAGAGGAACACTGAAGCTTTCTTT. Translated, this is CSARQRNTEAFF.